This T cell receptor beta chain was sequenced for a study of blood T cells in healthy people across ages. In its sample, this clonotype was seen once. The junction does not match germline at one end; this may be a read error. In each sample, at least 7 million PBMCs were isolated. Each sample provided at least 5 micrograms of extracted total RNA. Then a second PCR, running roughly 6 to 11 cycles, was carried out with a sample-barcoded 5' primer and a J-beta primer mix. Every molecule of cDNA carried a tag from a template-switch adaptor with 12 random nucleotides. TCRdb re-analysed the 5' RACE reads in MiXCR, keeping a single row per CDR3 protein. The table includes roughly 1.4 million distinct CDR3 sequences, around 59% detected once. This CDR3 has 13 residues. Germline values: CDR1 SQVTM, CDR2 ANQGSEA.

The source is a man aged 18 to 35 in good health. The rearrangement joins TRBV29-1 to TRBJ1-1, with unresolved D. Source material: blood. CDR3 loop: CSAEPQANTEAFF. As DNA, the CDR3 is TGCAGCGCTGAACCTCAGGCGAACACTGAAGCTTTCTTT.